This T cell receptor beta chain was sequenced during a study of T cell responses to AZD1222 COVID-19 vaccine. The method was immunoSEQ multiplex PCR; TCRdb's version includes in-frame clones alone and lacks a portion of them. This table holds about 180,000 clones, approximately 92% found once. The CDR3 has 13 amino acids. The germline gives CDR1 SQVTM, CDR2 ANQGSEA. V dropped 1 base and J dropped 6 bases, with 10 bases sitting between them. This receptor was taken from an adult who received the MenACWY meningococcal vaccine as a control. The V and J genes are TRBV29-1 and TRBJ1-5; no clear D. Sequences were derived from peripheral blood, sampled 28 days after the second dose of the MenACWY control vaccine. Here the CDR3 reads CSVEVSLGQPQHF. The CDR3 DNA sequence: TGCAGCGTTGAAGTTTCCCTGGGTCAGCCCCAGCATTTT.